This TCR beta chain was identified in a study of blood T cell repertoires in COVID-19. Libraries were prepared by immunoSEQ multiplex PCR; TCRdb keeps only in-frame clonotypes and omits some of them. This table holds about 400,000 clones, 70% to 90% found once. Trimming cost V 3 bases and J 6 bases, with 9 bases left between them. The CDR3 sequence is 13 residues long. Germline loops: CDR1 SEHNR, CDR2 FQNEAQ (reference sequence). The chain couples TRBV7-9 to TRBJ1-5; D is possibly TRBD1 (5 bases). Source material: peripheral blood. This clonotype originated in a middle-aged man with acute or convalescent COVID-19. Here the CDR3 DNA reads TGTGCCAGCAGCTTGGGGGGGTCTCAGCCCCAGCATTTT. Translation: CASSLGGSQPQHF. The full variable domain, its missing parts supplied by reference TRBV7-9 and TRBJ1-5, is DTGVSQNPRHKITKRGQNVTFRCDPISEHNRLYWYRQTLGQGPEFLTYFQNEAQLEKSRLLSDRFSAERPKGSFSTLEIQRTEQGDSAMYLCASSLGGSQPQHFGDGTRLSIL.